The 26 T cell receptor beta chains given below trace back to one sample, sequenced in a study of cytomegalovirus exposure and HLA in healthy donors. Clones were read by immunoSEQ multiplex PCR, and TCRdb kept only the in-frame ones, dropping some. The table lists around 230,000 clones, around 88% of them singletons. The sequencing sample was made of PBMCs. The receptors come from a woman aged 30 to 39 in good health and CMV-seropositive.

The chain couples TRBV6-1 to TRBJ1-2; 7 positions agree with TRBD1. Germline V CDR1 and CDR2: MNHNS, SASEGT. The CDR3 runs 15 residues. Unmatched junction bases numbered 11, after V lost 3 bases and J lost 7 bases. This chain's CDR3 is CASSDPTGKLSGYTF. The CDR3 bases are TGTGCCAGCAGTGACCCGACAGGGAAGTTGAGTGGCTACACCTTC.

In its sample, this clone was seen once. The chain employs TRBV5-1 and TRBJ2-1; possible D gene TRBD2, 5 bases. The CDR3 has 18 amino acids. CDR1 is SGHRS, CDR2 YFSETQ, per germline. V shed 0 bases and J shed 7 bases, with 23 bases lying between them. The CDR3 DNA sequence: TGCGCCAGCAGCTTGGAGGGTCTAAGCGGACCCCGAGGGAATGAGCAGTTCTTC. It is translated as CASSLEGLSGPRGNEQFF.

The CDR3: CASSLRTGPYGYTF. Here the CDR3 DNA reads TGTGCCAGCAGTTTACGGACAGGGCCTTATGGCTACACCTTC. This chain connects TRBV27 to TRBJ1-2; 8 bases line up with TRBD1. Germline assignment: CDR1 MNHEY and CDR2 SMNVEV (reference sequence). This CDR3 region has 14 residues. V lost 2 bases to trimming and J lost 5 bases; unmatched junction nucleotides: 4.

V and J are TRBV7-3 and TRBJ2-7, with 7 bases identical to TRBD2. The J segment lost 5 bases and the V segment lost 0 bases, leaving 10 bases of the junction unmatched. Germline V CDR1 and CDR2: SGHTA, FQGTGA. The CDR3 has 16 amino acids. For the CDR3, the DNA is TGTGCCAGCAGCTTAACGGGGGGGGAGCCCCCCCACGAGCAGTACTTC. This gives the protein CASSLTGGEPPHEQYF.

The rearrangement links TRBV5-1 to TRBJ2-5; 13 nucleotides line up with TRBD2. Trimming at V came to 4 bases and at J to 5 bases, leaving 11 bases not matched to a gene. CDR3 length: 17 residues. Germline-derived CDR1 and CDR2 are SGHRS and YFSETQ. The CDR3 is CASSNPGGLAGMETQYF. The CDR3 DNA reads as TGCGCCAGCAGCAACCCGGGGGGACTAGCGGGAATGGAGACCCAGTACTTC.

The chain joins TRBV27 to TRBJ1-3; the D gene is possibly TRBD1 (5 bases). The CDR3 extends over 15 amino acids. Germline values: CDR1 MNHEY, CDR2 SMNVEV (reference sequence). V lost 6 bases to trimming and J lost 0 bases, with 12 bases between them. The CDR3 loop reads CASRADSNSGNTIYF. The CDR3 bases are TGTGCCAGCAGGGCCGACAGTAACTCTGGAAACACCATATATTTT.

This clone was seen only a few times. The chain has TRBV6-4 and TRBJ2-1; 12 nucleotides match TRBD2. This CDR3 has 17 amino acids. The trim removed 2 bases at V and 8 bases at J, leaving 10 bases unmatched. Germline CDR1 MRHNA, CDR2 SNTAGT. The CDR3 sequence: CASSDEAGTSGLDEQFF. Written as DNA, the CDR3 is TGTGCCAGCAGTGACGAGGCCGGGACTAGCGGGTTGGATGAGCAGTTCTTC.

The rearrangement joins TRBV2 to TRBJ2-4; possible D gene TRBD2, 6 bases. The CDR3 length is 14 residues. CDR1 is SNHLY, CDR2 FYNNEI, per germline. V shed 3 bases and J shed 3 bases, with 9 bases lying between them. The CDR3 loop is CASSETRDKNIQYF. CDR3 DNA: TGTGCCAGCAGTGAGACGCGGGACAAAAACATTCAGTACTTC.

This chain links TRBV7-5 with TRBJ2-5; TRBD2, the table's D call, was not compared with the DNA. TRBV7-5 is flagged as a pseudogene. The CDR3 is 14 amino acids. The CDR3 region has the DNA TGTGTCAGAAGCTTAAAGGGAGGCCAAGAGACCCAGTACTTC. Its protein product is CVRSLKGGQETQYF.

The chain links TRBV19 to TRBJ2-6; possibly TRBD2 for D (5 bases). Per germline, CDR1 LNHDA and CDR2 SQIVND (reference sequence). The V end lost 5 bases, the J end lost 0 bases, and 8 bases lay between the germline ends. The CDR3 totals 15 residues. CDR3 residues: CASSPTSSGANVLTF. The CDR3 DNA reads as TGTGCCAGTAGTCCCACTAGCTCTGGGGCCAACGTCCTGACTTTC.

The chain uses TRBV5-1 and TRBJ1-4; D not resolved. The germline V gene encodes CDR1 SGHRS and CDR2 YFSETQ. The CDR3 consists of 11 residues. The ends were cut back, 3 bases at V and 7 bases at J, with 4 bases in the middle. The CDR3: CASSSSEKLFF. In nucleotides, the CDR3 is TGCGCCAGCAGCTCCAGTGAAAAACTGTTTTTT.

The chain is built from TRBV28 and TRBJ2-3, with 8 bases aligning to TRBD2. This CDR3 spans 16 amino acids. Germline V gene data show CDR1 as MDHEN and CDR2 as SYDVKM. V lost 5 bases and J lost 1; bases outside the gene matches: 8. The CDR3 DNA follows: TGTGCCAGCAGTGCTCTAAGCGGGAGCGGCACAGATACGCAGTATTTT. Protein product: CASSALSGSGTDTQYF.

V usage is TRBV5-1 and J usage is TRBJ1-3; 9 bases are a match to TRBD1. Unmatched junction bases numbered 8, after V lost 0 bases and J lost 4 bases. The CDR3 is made up of 17 amino acids. Germline V gene data show CDR1 as SGHRS and CDR2 as YFSETQ. Written as DNA, the CDR3 is TGCGCCAGCAGCTTGGGGACAGGGGTTTCGACCGGAAACACCATATATTTT. This codes for CASSLGTGVSTGNTIYF.

The chain carries TRBV28 and TRBJ2-3, with D perhaps TRBD2 (6 bases). The CDR3 has 16 residues. V gave up 3 bases and J gave up 2 bases, with 15 bases separating them. Per germline, CDR1 MDHEN and CDR2 SYDVKM. Here the CDR3 DNA reads TGTGCCAGCAGTTTCGGCCTAGCGAGTATCACAGATACGCAGTATTTT. Translating gives CASSFGLASITDTQYF. The variable domain in full, with the rest retrieved from reference TRBV28 and TRBJ2-3, is DVKVTQSSRYLVKRTGEKVFLECVQDMDHENMFWYRQDPGLGLRLIYFSYDVKMKEKGDIPEGYSVSREKKERFSLILESASTNQTSMYLCASSFGLASITDTQYFGPGTRLTVL.

This chain uses TRBV9 with TRBJ2-1; D might be TRBD2 (5 bases). This CDR3 contains 14 residues. Trimming shortened V by 0 bases and J by 4 bases, and 8 bases separated the two germline ends. Germline V gene lookup returns CDR1 SGDLS and CDR2 YYNGEE. The CDR3 spells CASSVGAVYNEQFF. CDR3 DNA sequence: TGTGCCAGCAGCGTAGGAGCGGTATACAATGAGCAGTTCTTC.

The chain uses TRBV13 and TRBJ2-3, with no clear D. Germline CDR1 reads PRHDT; CDR2 reads FYEKMQ (reference sequence). The CDR3 sequence is 12 residues long. The V and J ends lost 5 bases and 8 bases respectively, with 11 bases between them. The CDR3: CASSVARGTQYF. The CDR3 bases are TGTGCCAGCAGCGTGGCCCGCGGTACGCAGTATTTT.

The V call is TRBV9, the J call TRBJ2-1; 10 nucleotides match TRBD1. The J segment lost 6 bases and the V segment lost 2 bases, leaving 5 bases of the junction unmatched. CDR1 is SGDLS and CDR2 is YYNGEE in the germline V gene. The CDR3 is made up of 15 amino acids. CDR3 protein: CASSVRQGAINEQFF. CDR3 coding DNA: TGTGCCAGCAGCGTCCGACAGGGGGCTATCAATGAGCAGTTCTTC.

This clone has more than one count but fewer than ten. The J gene is TRBJ2-1, the V gene TRBV5-1; perhaps TRBD2 as D (5 bases). Germline V gene data show CDR1 as SGHRS and CDR2 as YFSETQ. Trimming took 0 bases from V and 3 from J, leaving 10 bases between them. The CDR3 loop spans 15 amino acids. CDR3 in amino acids: CASSLAVGSYNEQFF. CDR3 DNA: TGCGCCAGCAGCTTGGCGGTAGGGAGCTACAATGAGCAGTTCTTC.

V usage is TRBV7-9 and J usage is TRBJ1-5, with 7 bases lining up with TRBD1. The V segment lost 1 base and the J segment 3 bases; nucleotides outside the gene matches: 3. The CDR3 has 15 residues. Germline CDR1 is SEHNR and CDR2 is FQNEAQ (reference sequence). This CDR3 reads CASSLDDRANQPQHF. The CDR3 DNA sequence: TGTGCCAGCAGCTTAGACGACAGGGCCAATCAGCCCCAGCATTTT.

V usage is TRBV5-1 and J usage is TRBJ2-1, with 11 bases fitting TRBD2. CDR3 length: 15 residues. The J segment lost 7 bases and the V segment lost 4 bases, leaving 7 bases of the junction unmatched. Germline assignment: CDR1 SGHRS and CDR2 YFSETQ. The CDR3 loop reads CASSGLAGGPNEQFF. The CDR3 nucleotides read TGCGCCAGCAGCGGATTAGCGGGAGGGCCGAATGAGCAGTTCTTC. Combining the CDR3 with reference TRBV5-1 and TRBJ2-1 gives the whole variable domain KAGVTQTPRYLIKTRGQQVTLSCSPISGHRSVSWYQQTPGQGLQFLFEYFSETQRNKGNFPGRFSGRQFSNSRSEMNVSTLELGDSALYLCASSGLAGGPNEQFFGPGTRLTVL.

V gene TRBV7-8 combines with J gene TRBJ2-3, with no clear D. Germline CDR1 reads SGHVS; CDR2 reads FQNEAQ. The germline V and J ends were trimmed by 1 base and 2 bases, with 10 bases remaining between them. This CDR3 is 15 amino acids long. The CDR3 DNA is TGTGCCAGCAGCTTAGGCGGTGGATACACAGATACGCAGTATTTT. Translating gives CASSLGGGYTDTQYF.

This chain connects TRBV19 to TRBJ2-7; 12 bases are a match to TRBD2. J was trimmed by 4 bases and V by 3 bases; bases with no gene match: 4. This CDR3 contains 15 residues. Germline-derived CDR1 and CDR2 are LNHDA and SQIVND (reference sequence). In DNA form, the CDR3 reads TGTGCCAGTAGTATCCAGACTAGCGGGAGTTACGAGCAGTACTTC. It translates to CASSIQTSGSYEQYF.

This sequence joins TRBV15 and TRBJ2-7; weak D call: TRBD2 (7 bases). The CDR3 is 16 amino acids. CDR1 is LNHNV, CDR2 YYDKDF, per germline (reference sequence). Trimming took off 3 bases at V and 2 bases at J, with 17 bases between the two ends. CDR3 region: CATSSPDGGRPYEQYF. CDR3 bases: TGTGCCACCAGCAGTCCCGACGGGGGGCGACCCTACGAGCAGTACTTC.

Only one count was recorded for this clone. V usage is TRBV11-2 and J usage is TRBJ2-1; TRBD1 matches at 7 bases. Germline CDR1 is SGHAT and CDR2 is FQNNGV. V lost 5 bases, J lost 8 bases, and 3 bases stayed unmatched. The length of the CDR3 is 12 residues. The CDR3 sequence: CASSPQGYEQFF. The CDR3 DNA reads as TGTGCCAGCAGCCCACAGGGGTATGAGCAGTTCTTC.

The V call is TRBV7-3, the J call TRBJ2-2; 11 bases map to TRBD2. The ends lost 1 base at V and 8 bases at J; junction bases unmatched: 3. This CDR3 is built from 15 residues. The V gene's germline CDR1 is SGHTA and CDR2 FQGTGA. The CDR3: CASSLSTSGRGELFF. CDR3 DNA: TGTGCCAGCAGCTTAAGTACTAGCGGGAGAGGGGAGCTGTTTTTT.

This clone was found a few times. The genes are TRBV5-4 and TRBJ2-3; 12 nucleotides match TRBD2. Losses at the gene ends were 3 bases for V and 4 bases for J; bases not matched to a gene: 3. The CDR3 loop spans 15 amino acids. Germline V gene sequence: CDR1 SGHNT, CDR2 YYREEE (reference sequence). CDR3 coding DNA: TGTGCCAGCAGCTCCGGGACTAGCGGGTCAGATACGCAGTATTTT. It codes for CASSSGTSGSDTQYF.